Below are 18 T cell receptor beta chains sequenced from a single sample in a study of response to subunit inactivated influenza vaccine. TCRdb used MiXCR to reprocess the RT-PCR reads, holding one entry per CDR3 protein. The sample holds about 540,000 distinct CDR3 sequences, roughly 25% seen once. These same records also appear under a second study, on T cells expressing NK-cell markers. From that study: Synthesis of TCR beta cDNA relied on 5'RACE template switching carrying UMIs.

This specimen was CD4+ T cells sorted from PBMCs, taken 11 to 12 days after vaccination. The receptors shown here come from a man aged 45-65 years who received an inactivated influenza vaccine.

The chain carries TRBV29-1 and TRBJ1-1, with no clear D. CDR3 length equals 11 residues. V was trimmed by 2 bases and J by 8 bases, leaving 9 bases between them. CDR1 and CDR2 (germline): SQVTM, ANQGSEA. The CDR3 spells CSVEKPPEAFF. DNA of the CDR3: TGCAGCGTTGAAAAGCCCCCAGAAGCTTTCTTT.

This clonotype was detected a few times. CDR3 sequence: CASSLLSDTGELFF. The DNA of the CDR3 is TGTGCCAGCAGCTTACTTAGCGACACCGGGGAGCTGTTTTTT. The chain recombines TRBV7-3 with TRBJ2-2, with a tentative D call TRBD2 (5 bases). Germline loops: CDR1 SGHTA, CDR2 FQGTGA. Trimming left V 2 bases short and J 3 bases short, with 7 bases between. The CDR3 runs 14 residues.

This clonotype showed up just a few times. V and J are TRBV20-1 and TRBJ1-1, with D unresolved. This CDR3 spans 14 amino acids. Germline V gene sequence: CDR1 DFQATT, CDR2 SNEGSKA (reference sequence). V lost 0 bases, J lost 1 base, and 9 bases lay in between. This CDR3 reads CSARDLLWNTEAFF. The CDR3, as DNA: TGCAGTGCTAGAGATCTCTTATGGAACACTGAAGCTTTCTTT.

A few counts support this clonotype. The chain has TRBV12-3 or TRBV12-4 and TRBJ2-7, with D perhaps TRBD1 or TRBD2 (5 bases each). This CDR3 has 17 amino acids. V was pared by 2 bases and J by 2 bases, with 19 bases between. The CDR3 loop reads CASSLYPPTLGAYEQYF. DNA of the CDR3: TGTGCCAGCAGTTTATACCCCCCGACCCTGGGGGCCTACGAGCAGTACTTC.

This clonotype was found a few times. V gene TRBV29-1 combines with J gene TRBJ2-2, with a weak D call TRBD1 (6 bases). Germline values: CDR1 SQVTM, CDR2 ANQGSEA. This CDR3 has 14 residues. V gave up 7 bases and J gave up 5 bases, with 17 bases separating them. The CDR3 loop is CSASTGTWTGELFF. CDR3 in DNA: TGCAGCGCATCAACAGGGACGTGGACCGGGGAGCTGTTTTTT.

A few counts support this clonotype. This chain connects TRBV28 to TRBJ1-2; D unresolved. Between the trimmed V and J ends, which lost 5 bases and 6 bases, there was a span of 25 bases. The CDR3 has 17 residues. Germline V gives CDR1 MDHEN, CDR2 SYDVKM. The DNA for the CDR3 is TGTGCCAGCAGTCCCACGAGTCCGCCCCGACCTGATAATGGCTACACCTTC. It specifies CASSPTSPPRPDNGYTF.

This clonotype was counted between two and nine times. This rearrangement joins TRBV24-1 to TRBJ2-5; D is undetermined. The CDR3 covers 14 residues. V lost 3 bases to trimming and J lost 2 bases, with 9 bases between them. The germline V gene encodes CDR1 KGHDR and CDR2 SFDVKD. The CDR3 loop is CATSDVGIQETQYF. CDR3 DNA sequence: TGTGCCACCAGTGATGTGGGAATTCAAGAGACCCAGTACTTC.

V gene TRBV5-1 combines with J gene TRBJ2-1; possible D gene TRBD2, 6 bases. The length of the CDR3 is 14 residues. The germline CDR1 and CDR2 sequences are SGHRS and YFSETQ. Trimming removed 4 bases from V and 9 bases from J, with 17 bases in between. This CDR3 is CASSARDPGGEQFF. The CDR3 nucleotides read TGCGCCAGCAGCGCAAGGGACCCCGGGGGTGAGCAGTTCTTC.

This clonotype was observed many times. The chain employs TRBV5-1 and TRBJ2-7; D is unresolved. With 4 bases removed from V and 0 bases from J, the gap between germline ends came to 11 bases. Germline loops: CDR1 SGHRS, CDR2 YFSETQ. This CDR3 has 14 amino acids. The CDR3 is CASSPGLSSYEQYF. DNA for the CDR3: TGCGCCAGCAGCCCTGGTCTCAGCTCCTACGAGCAGTACTTC.

V is TRBV24-1 and J is TRBJ2-3, with TRBD2 matching over 10 bases. Unmatched junction bases numbered 4, after V lost 4 bases and J lost 1 base. Per the germline V gene, CDR1 is KGHDR and CDR2 is SFDVKD. This CDR3 comprises 16 residues. This chain's CDR3 is CATSEGAGGGTDTQYF. The CDR3 DNA sequence: TGTGCCACCAGTGAAGGAGCGGGGGGGGGCACAGATACGCAGTATTTT.

V is TRBV27 and J is TRBJ2-3; 7 bases fit TRBD2. With V trimmed by 5 bases and J by 2 bases, 7 bases remained unmatched. The germline CDR1 and CDR2 sequences are MNHEY and SMNVEV (reference sequence). CDR3 length equals 15 residues. The CDR3 sequence: CASSPQRGFTDTQYF. CDR3 bases: TGTGCCAGCAGTCCCCAGCGGGGCTTCACAGATACGCAGTATTTT.

This chain links TRBV4-3 with TRBJ2-1; D ambiguous. V lost 5 bases, J lost 8 bases, and 22 bases lay in between. Germline V gives CDR1 LGHNA, CDR2 YSLEER. The CDR3 covers 16 residues. The CDR3 region is CASSFNLVRLVYEQFF. In DNA form, the CDR3 reads TGCGCCAGCAGCTTCAACTTAGTACGACTTGTTTATGAGCAGTTCTTC.

This clonotype was seen a handful of times. The genes are TRBV5-5 and TRBJ2-2; 10 bases agree with TRBD1. The CDR3 sequence is 15 residues long. The germline V gene encodes CDR1 SGHKS and CDR2 YYEKEE (reference sequence). Trimming removed 3 bases from V and 7 bases from J; junction bases left unmatched: 6. CDR3 residues: CASSSRQGAGGELFF. Here the CDR3 DNA reads TGTGCCAGCAGCTCCCGACAGGGGGCGGGCGGGGAGCTGTTTTTT.

This clonotype was seen more than once but under ten times. The rearrangement uses TRBV11-2 and TRBJ2-1; the match to TRBD2 covers 12 bases. The trim removed 4 bases at V and 5 bases at J, leaving 3 bases unmatched. Looked up from germline, CDR1 is SGHAT and CDR2 is FQNNGV. There are 15 residues in the CDR3. The chain's CDR3 is CASSSRTSGNNEQFF. In DNA form, the CDR3 reads TGTGCCAGCAGCTCTAGGACTAGCGGGAACAATGAGCAGTTCTTC.

This rearrangement joins TRBV6-2 or TRBV6-3 to TRBJ2-1, with D tentatively TRBD2 (5 bases). Trimming removed 5 bases from V and 15 bases from J, with 20 bases in between. Germline V gives CDR1 MNHEY, CDR2 SVGEGT. This CDR3 is built from 13 residues. For the CDR3, the DNA is TGTGCCAGCAGTCGAGGGTCGGAATTGGTGTTGTTCTTC. This sequence encodes CASSRGSELVLFF.

This clonotype showed up just a few times. This chain links TRBV5-1 with TRBJ1-1, with D possibly matching TRBD1 (6 bases). The CDR3 loop spans 15 amino acids. CDR1 and CDR2 from the germline V gene are SGHRS and YFSETQ. V was cut by 0 bases and J by 4 bases, with 13 bases left in between. CDR3 protein: CASSLELGAVTEAFF. The CDR3 nucleotides read TGCGCCAGCAGCTTGGAATTGGGGGCGGTCACTGAAGCTTTCTTT. Combining the CDR3 with reference TRBV5-1 and TRBJ1-1 gives the whole variable domain KAGVTQTPRYLIKTRGQQVTLSCSPISGHRSVSWYQQTPGQGLQFLFEYFSETQRNKGNFPGRFSGRQFSNSRSEMNVSTLELGDSALYLCASSLELGAVTEAFFGQGTRLTVV.

This clonotype was counted only a few times. One end of the junction varies from germline; a read error may be responsible. The chain recombines TRBV6-1 with TRBJ2-3; 8 nucleotides align to TRBD2. This CDR3 is built from 11 residues. The V gene's germline CDR1 is MNHNS and CDR2 SASEGT. The CDR3 DNA sequence: TGTGCCAGCAGTGGGGGGACTAGACCCACTTTT. Translated, it gives CASSGGTRPTF.

The V and J genes are TRBV29-1 and TRBJ2-1, with D unclear. Per germline, CDR1 SQVTM and CDR2 ANQGSEA. The V and J ends lost 2 bases and 9 bases respectively, with 5 bases between them. The CDR3 length is 10 residues. Written as DNA, the CDR3 is TGCAGCGTTGAAAGGGTTGAGCAGTTCTTC. Translating it yields CSVERVEQFF.